This T cell receptor (beta chain) emerged from a study of T cell repertoires in ileal Crohn's disease. Libraries were prepared by immunoSEQ multiplex PCR; TCRdb keeps only in-frame clonotypes and omits some of them. The profile covers 12,000 or so clones, with roughly four fifths appearing a single time and about 11% taken by the ten largest. In its sample, this clone was seen a few times. The sample's time point: neoterminal ileum biopsy at postoperative endoscopy, about 6 months after surgery. This CDR3 is 11 amino acids long. J lost 7 bases, V lost 6 bases, and 5 bases had no gene match. Germline CDR1 and CDR2: DFQATT and SNEGSKA (reference sequence).

The receptor's source is an adult with Crohn's disease. The chain is built from TRBV20-1 and TRBJ2-7; 8 nucleotides agree with TRBD2. Sequenced material: ileal tissue. The CDR3: CSAVAGREQYF. The CDR3 region has the DNA TGCAGTGCAGTAGCGGGGCGAGAGCAGTACTTC.